These T cell receptor beta chains were read from a single sample in a study of blood T cell repertoires in COVID-19. Generated by immunoSEQ multiplex PCR, the TCRdb table keeps only in-frame clones and is missing some. The sample holds roughly 87,000 clones, about four fifths seen once. Specimen: peripheral blood. The receptors here all came from a woman aged 55 to 70 with acute or convalescent COVID-19. Both conserved end residues are trimmed from each CDR3.

J	V	CDR3
TRBJ2-6	TRBV5-1	ASSIRTGSGANVLT
TRBJ1-2	TRBV5-1	ASRGQGRSNYGYT
TRBJ2-1	TRBV3-1/TRBV3-2	ASSRRQGANEQF
TRBJ1-1	TRBV6-2/TRBV6-3	ASSTPMSTEAF
TRBJ2-3	TRBV10-3	AISEADREWADTQY
TRBJ2-2	TRBV4-3	ASSQSPGTSGTGELF
TRBJ2-7	TRBV18	ASSPLGQGSLEQY
TRBJ1-1	TRBV6-5	ASSYSPGLGAEAF
TRBJ2-1	TRBV7-9	ASSSQGYEQF
TRBJ2-2	TRBV7-9	VNEPGQVNTGELF
TRBJ1-1	TRBV30	AWGTGPTEAF
TRBJ1-1	TRBV19	ASSKRDRLEAF
TRBJ2-3	TRBV4-1	ASSQAPSGGSTDTQY
TRBJ2-1	TRBV6-1	ASSEAETRFKQF
TRBJ1-4	TRBV9	ASSVEEGTNEKLF
TRBJ2-3	TRBV7-2	ASSPGLAGGLGTDTQY